This record looks at one TCR beta chain sequence and its context. It lacks a known antigen. No base qualities exist here, and no much larger clone lies one base off it. The source of the sample is a study of identical twins (dated by TCRdb to about 2016). Looking at the study overall: TCR alpha and beta repertoires from monozygotic twins, unrelated adults of various ages and cord blood were deep-sequenced to test whether fetal clonotypes persist. To rule out contamination, replicate twin experiments were performed at different times with different library preparation protocols.

What the study reported, not specific to this receptor: Zero-insertion analyses could be partly confounded by invariant T cells such as MAIT and iNKT, though diverse VJ usage argued against such confounding for most clonotypes. Fewer insertions were carried by abundant cord blood beta clonotypes; a weaker similar trend was observed in young adult naive repertoires, while no such trend was observed in memory repertoires. Out-of-frame TCR alpha sharing in monozygotic twins was systematically underestimated by recombination models, whereas sharing between unrelated individuals was in agreement with the recombination models. A weaker excess of twin sharing was found in beta out-of-frame sequences because the signal-to-noise ratio was lowered by fewer shared sequences. Compared with coincidental sharing between unrelated individuals, out-of-frame TCR alpha sequences shared between twins had an excess of sequences with low generation probability. Because the same donors could not be followed over many years, the conclusions relied on cross-sectional statistical analysis.

The library came from 5' RACE. Sequencing relied on an Illumina HiSeq 2000. Template switching added a universal primer binding site, and the final cDNA carried a unique molecular identifier that allowed TCR cDNA molecules to be counted accurately. Specific primers in the conserved constant-segment region were used to synthesize first-strand cDNA for the TCR alpha and beta chains. Each cDNA library was double barcoded, with a SMART-Mk sample barcode plus Illumina barcodes, to control for contamination. Two successive PCR steps introduced TruSeq adapter sequences along with Illumina sample barcodes. The TCR alpha and beta cDNA libraries were sequenced on the Illumina HiSeq platform using custom primers. In the source study's methods: Raw reads were processed with MiGEC to extract unique molecular identifiers, and MiXCR was used to determine CDR3 positions. For each individual, recombination models were inferred using an EM algorithm with the repgenHMM and IGoR tools. Shared clonotypes were analyzed with the tcR package in R, and sharing was normalized by the product of cloneset sizes. To study raw recombination free of thymic and clonal selection effects, out-of-frame nonproductive sequences were analyzed. Using fastp trimming at Q25 and MiXCR clonotype assembly, TCRdb reanalyzed the public sequencing data and kept in-frame beta chains. Every CDR3 protein is listed once, alongside the most common genes and DNA of its rows. Clone size and V and J calls follow TCRdb, not the original study. The sample contains roughly 1.6 million distinct CDR3 sequences, about 32% of them found a single time. The ten top clones hold around 0.25% of the sample.

Only healthy Caucasian donors were included. Taken from cysteine to phenylalanine, the CDR3 has 17 residues. The retained sequence is limited to the CDR3, 51 bases, with the frame set at the first base. Between the V and J ends, shortened by 4 bases and 2 bases respectively, the junction contains 19 bases. Per the germline V gene (reference sequence), LGHDT is the CDR1 and YNNKEL is the CDR2. The source of this sequence is a newborn girl in good health. The source material was cord blood. The rearrangement joined TRBV3-1 to TRBJ2-3; TRBD2 might be the D gene, on 8 matching bases. The CDR3 sequence is CASSPQGSGSPTDTQYF. The DNA sequence follows: TGTGCCAGCAGCCCACAGGGGAGCGGGAGTCCCACAGATACGCAGTATTTT.